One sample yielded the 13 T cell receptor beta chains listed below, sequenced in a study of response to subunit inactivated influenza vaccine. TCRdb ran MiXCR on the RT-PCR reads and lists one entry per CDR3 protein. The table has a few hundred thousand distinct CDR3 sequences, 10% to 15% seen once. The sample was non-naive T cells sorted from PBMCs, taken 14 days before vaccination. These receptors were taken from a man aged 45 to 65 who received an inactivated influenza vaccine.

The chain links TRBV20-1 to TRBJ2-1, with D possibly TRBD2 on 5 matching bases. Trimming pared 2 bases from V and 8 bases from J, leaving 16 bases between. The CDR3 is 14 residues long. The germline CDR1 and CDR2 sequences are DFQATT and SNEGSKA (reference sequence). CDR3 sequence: CSARSRGIRDEQFF. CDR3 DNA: TGCAGTGCTAGATCAAGAGGGATTCGCGATGAGCAGTTCTTC.

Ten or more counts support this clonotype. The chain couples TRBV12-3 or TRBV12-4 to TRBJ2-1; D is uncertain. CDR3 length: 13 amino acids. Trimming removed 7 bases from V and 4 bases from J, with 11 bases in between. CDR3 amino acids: CASTTGPYNEQFF. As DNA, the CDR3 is TGTGCCAGCACCACCGGTCCTTACAATGAGCAGTTCTTC.

Here the CDR3 reads CASSHRVGQKLANTGELFF. DNA of the CDR3: TGCGCCAGCAGTCATAGGGTAGGACAGAAGCTTGCGAACACCGGGGAGCTGTTTTTT. The rearrangement joins TRBV23-1 to TRBJ2-2; D is possibly TRBD1 (6 bases). TRBV23-1 carries the ORF label, with uncertain function. Trimming pared 3 bases from V and 0 bases from J, leaving 20 bases between. The CDR3 runs 19 residues.

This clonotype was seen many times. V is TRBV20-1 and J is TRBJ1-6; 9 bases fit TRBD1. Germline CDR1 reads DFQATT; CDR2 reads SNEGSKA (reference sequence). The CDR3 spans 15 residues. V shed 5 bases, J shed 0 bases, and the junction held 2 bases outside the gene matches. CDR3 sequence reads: CSASDRGSYNSPLHF. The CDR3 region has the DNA TGCAGTGCTTCGGACAGGGGCTCCTATAATTCACCCCTCCACTTT.

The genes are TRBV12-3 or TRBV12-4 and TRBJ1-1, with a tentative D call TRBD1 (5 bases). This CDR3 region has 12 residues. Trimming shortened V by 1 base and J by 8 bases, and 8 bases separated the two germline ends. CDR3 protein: CASSLVAGEAFF. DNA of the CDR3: TGTGCCAGCAGTTTAGTGGCAGGGGAAGCTTTCTTT.

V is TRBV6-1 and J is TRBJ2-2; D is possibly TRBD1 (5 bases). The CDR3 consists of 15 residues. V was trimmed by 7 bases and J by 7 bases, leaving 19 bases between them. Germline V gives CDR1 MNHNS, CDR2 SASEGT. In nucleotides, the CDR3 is TGTGCCAGCAAACGGGCCCCACACCAGGGCGGGGAGCTGTTTTTT. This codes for CASKRAPHQGGELFF.

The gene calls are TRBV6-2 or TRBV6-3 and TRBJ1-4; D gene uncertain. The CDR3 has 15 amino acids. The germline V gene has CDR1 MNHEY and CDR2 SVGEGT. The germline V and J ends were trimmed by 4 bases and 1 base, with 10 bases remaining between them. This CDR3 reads CASSSRSGTNEKLFF. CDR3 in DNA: TGTGCCAGCAGTTCTCGAAGCGGAACTAATGAAAAACTGTTTTTT.

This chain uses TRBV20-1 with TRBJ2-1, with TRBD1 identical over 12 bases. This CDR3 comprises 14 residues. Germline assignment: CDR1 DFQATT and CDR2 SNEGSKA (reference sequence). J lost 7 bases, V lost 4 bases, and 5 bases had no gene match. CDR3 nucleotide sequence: TGCAGTGCTACGGGACAGGGGGCACGGAATGAGCAGTTCTTC. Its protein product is CSATGQGARNEQFF.

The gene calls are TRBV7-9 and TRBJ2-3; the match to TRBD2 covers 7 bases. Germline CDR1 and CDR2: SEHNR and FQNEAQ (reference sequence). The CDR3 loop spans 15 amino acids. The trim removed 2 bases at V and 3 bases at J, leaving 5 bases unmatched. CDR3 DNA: TGTGCCAGCAGCTTATCCCGAGCGGGGACAGATACGCAGTATTTT. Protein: CASSLSRAGTDTQYF.

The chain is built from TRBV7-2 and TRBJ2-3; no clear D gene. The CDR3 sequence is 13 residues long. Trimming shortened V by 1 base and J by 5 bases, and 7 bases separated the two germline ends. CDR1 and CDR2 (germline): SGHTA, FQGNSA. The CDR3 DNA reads TGTGCCAGCAGCTTAGTGACCTTAGATACGCAGTATTTT. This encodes CASSLVTLDTQYF.

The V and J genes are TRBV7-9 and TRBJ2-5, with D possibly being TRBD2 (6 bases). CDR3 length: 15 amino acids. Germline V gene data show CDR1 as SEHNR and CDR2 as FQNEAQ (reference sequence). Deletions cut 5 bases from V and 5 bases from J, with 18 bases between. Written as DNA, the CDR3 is TGTGCCAGCAGCCCCGACGCGGGGAAGGCGGAGACCCAGTACTTC. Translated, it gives CASSPDAGKAETQYF.

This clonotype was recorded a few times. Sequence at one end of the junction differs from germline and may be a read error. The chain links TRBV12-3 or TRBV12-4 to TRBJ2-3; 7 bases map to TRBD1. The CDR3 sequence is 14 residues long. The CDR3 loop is CASSIREGTATQYF. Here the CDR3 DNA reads TGTGCCAGCAGCATTAGAGAGGGGACAGCTACGCAGTATTTT.

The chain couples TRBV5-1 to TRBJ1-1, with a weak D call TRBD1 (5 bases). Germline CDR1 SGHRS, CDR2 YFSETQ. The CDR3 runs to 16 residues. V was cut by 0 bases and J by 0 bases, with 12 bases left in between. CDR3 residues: CASSLEPQGVNTEAFF. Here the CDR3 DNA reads TGCGCCAGCAGCTTGGAGCCCCAGGGAGTGAACACTGAAGCTTTCTTT.